A single sample gave rise to the 31 T cell receptor beta chains below, sequenced in a study of regulatory dendritic cells for organ transplantation. Method: immunoSEQ multiplex PCR; TCRdb's copy keeps in-frame clones and lacks some. The sample has about 21,000 clones; 85% are singletons. Their recognized antigens are unknown. Sorted T cells were CFSE-labeled and cultured roughly five days with allogeneic regulatory or mature dendritic cells at 1:10. Sequencing input: naive CD4+ T cells from blood cultured with dendritic cells. The subset is: CD45RA+ naive T cells. Source of these receptors: a human donor in good health.

The V and J genes are TRBV7-6 and TRBJ2-1, with 9 bases that match TRBD2. Trimming cost V 5 bases and J 3 bases; bases outside gene matches: 8. Germline values: CDR1 SGHVS, CDR2 FNYEAQ. CDR3 length: 16 residues. The CDR3 reads CASSAQAGGFYNEQFF. The DNA for the CDR3 is TGTGCCAGCAGCGCCCAAGCGGGAGGATTCTACAATGAGCAGTTCTTC.

The J gene is TRBJ2-5, the V gene TRBV6-5; 8 nucleotides line up with TRBD2. This CDR3 comprises 12 residues. Germline V gene lookup returns CDR1 MNHEY and CDR2 SVGAGI. The ends lost 5 bases at V and 5 bases at J; junction bases unmatched: 1. CDR3 DNA sequence: TGTGCCAGCAGTCGGACTAGCGAGACCCAGTACTTC. The encoded protein is CASSRTSETQYF.

The CDR3 loop reads CASSELAGGKETQYF. The CDR3 DNA reads TGTGCCAGCAGTGAACTTGCGGGGGGCAAAGAGACCCAGTACTTC. The chain joins TRBV2 to TRBJ2-5; TRBD2 agrees at 8 bases. The length of the CDR3 is 15 residues. Germline CDR1 SNHLY, CDR2 FYNNEI. The V segment lost 2 bases and the J segment 3 bases; nucleotides outside the gene matches: 5.

This clone was found once. V gene TRBV7-2 combines with J gene TRBJ2-4; tentative D call: TRBD1 (8 bases). The CDR3 totals 14 residues. Trimming cost V 11 bases and J 1 base, with 15 bases left between them. CDR1 SGHTA and CDR2 FQGNSA come from the germline V gene. CDR3 residues: CASGQGGAKNIQYF. In DNA, the CDR3 is TGTGCCTCTGGACAGGGAGGGGCCAAAAACATTCAGTACTTC.

This chain links TRBV29-1 with TRBJ2-7, with TRBD2 identical over 12 bases. V trimming: 6 bases; J trimming: 4 bases; junction bases outside the gene matches: 7. Germline V CDR1 and CDR2: SQVTM, ANQGSEA. The CDR3 spans 14 residues. CDR3 sequence reads: CSVGGTSGRYEQYF. CDR3 DNA sequence: TGCAGCGTAGGCGGGACTAGCGGGCGGTACGAGCAGTACTTC.

This chain joins TRBV5-1 and TRBJ2-5; 15 nucleotides line up with TRBD2. CDR1 is SGHRS and CDR2 is YFSETQ in the germline V gene. After removal of 0 bases from V and 2 bases from J, the junction contained 8 bases not matched to a gene. This CDR3 spans 19 amino acids. Here the CDR3 DNA reads TGCGCCAGCAGCTTGGAACCGGGACTAGCGGGAGGCCCGCAAGAGACCCAGTACTTC. Translation: CASSLEPGLAGGPQETQYF.

This clone has only one observation. J is TRBJ2-6 and V is TRBV18; D unclear. This CDR3 is 17 amino acids long. V dropped 1 base and J dropped 2 bases, with 12 bases sitting between them. Germline V gene sequence: CDR1 KGHSH, CDR2 LQKENI. The CDR3 nucleotides are TGTGCCAGCTCACCACAGTCAGGCCCCGCTGGGGCCAACGTCCTGACTTTC. Translating gives CASSPQSGPAGANVLTF.

This chain uses TRBV7-3 with TRBJ1-5; D might be TRBD1 (6 bases). Trimming pared 5 bases from V and 5 bases from J, leaving 19 bases between. Germline V gene lookup returns CDR1 SGHTA and CDR2 FQGTGA. The length of the CDR3 is 16 residues. CDR3: CASSHTGGGWDQPQHF. The CDR3 bases are TGTGCCAGCAGCCACACGGGGGGCGGTTGGGATCAGCCCCAGCATTTT.

The CDR3 DNA reads TGTGCCAGTAGTATTCGAGGGGATAAAAGGCAGGGGGATCCTAACTATGGCTACACCTTC. This gives the protein CASSIRGDKRQGDPNYGYTF. The V and J genes are TRBV19 and TRBJ1-2; 7 bases are shared with TRBD1. Losses at the gene ends were 3 bases for V and 0 bases for J; bases not matched to a gene: 19. From germline, CDR1 is LNHDA and CDR2 SQIVND (reference sequence). This CDR3 has 20 residues.

The chain is built from TRBV4-2 and TRBJ1-4, with TRBD1 identical over 7 bases. V lost 0 bases and J lost 6; bases outside the gene matches: 7. In germline, CDR1 is LGHNA, CDR2 YNFKEQ. This CDR3 comprises 16 residues. The CDR3 DNA is TGTGCCAGCAGCCAAGATCGACAGGGCCATTATGAAAAACTGTTTTTT. Translating it yields CASSQDRQGHYEKLFF.

DNA of the CDR3: TGCGCCAGCAGCTTAGGGACTAGCGGGGCCTACGAGCAGTACTTC. Protein product: CASSLGTSGAYEQYF. The gene calls are TRBV5-1 and TRBJ2-7, with 13 bases identical to TRBD2. Germline-derived CDR1 and CDR2 are SGHRS and YFSETQ. The junction had 1 base not matched to a gene; V was cut back by 2 bases and J by 2 bases. There are 15 residues in the CDR3. Complete variable domain (other parts from reference TRBV5-1 and TRBJ2-7): KAGVTQTPRYLIKTRGQQVTLSCSPISGHRSVSWYQQTPGQGLQFLFEYFSETQRNKGNFPGRFSGRQFSNSRSEMNVSTLELGDSALYLCASSLGTSGAYEQYFGPGTRLTVT.

This clone has a single count. V and J are TRBV27 and TRBJ1-4; TRBD1 might be the D (5 bases). The V and J ends lost 2 bases and 14 bases respectively, with 12 bases between them. The CDR3 has 12 amino acids. Germline CDR1 and CDR2: MNHEY and SMNVEV (reference sequence). For the CDR3, the DNA is TGTGCCAGCAGTTTAGTGGGGCAGCGGCTGTTTTTT. As protein: CASSLVGQRLFF.

V gene TRBV9 combines with J gene TRBJ2-3; D possibly uses TRBD1 or TRBD2 (5 bases each). V was clipped by 0 bases and J by 1 base, with 18 bases between them. The CDR3 has 18 residues. The V gene's germline CDR1 is SGDLS and CDR2 YYNGEE. The CDR3 protein is CASSVVPGPPFGTDTQYF. CDR3 DNA sequence: TGTGCCAGCAGCGTAGTCCCGGGGCCCCCATTTGGCACAGATACGCAGTATTTT.

CDR3 coding DNA: TGTGCCAGCAGCCAAGTGGGGTCACGGAGCACTGAAGCTTTCTTT. Amino acid sequence: CASSQVGSRSTEAFF. The chain is built from TRBV4-2 and TRBJ1-1; D remains ambiguous. CDR1 is LGHNA, CDR2 YNFKEQ, per germline. The CDR3 is 15 amino acids. V was trimmed by 1 base and J by 4 bases, leaving 13 bases between them.

The chain joins TRBV13 to TRBJ2-3, with 11 bases aligning to TRBD2. V lost 5 bases to trimming and J lost 5 bases; unmatched junction nucleotides: 9. The CDR3 totals 16 residues. Germline CDR1 PRHDT, CDR2 FYEKMQ (reference sequence). CDR3 in amino acids: CASSRFGTSGRDTQYF. DNA for the CDR3: TGTGCCAGCAGCCGATTCGGGACTAGCGGTCGAGATACGCAGTATTTT.

V is TRBV4-2 and J is TRBJ2-2; D is uncertain. This CDR3 region has 16 residues. Looked up from germline, CDR1 is LGHNA and CDR2 is YNFKEQ. The V gene lost 2 bases and the J gene lost 5 bases, with 15 bases spanning the gap. The CDR3 sequence: CASSQMVVVATGELFF. The CDR3 nucleotides read TGTGCCAGCAGCCAAATGGTGGTGGTGGCGACCGGGGAGCTGTTTTTT.

The chain recombines TRBV2 with TRBJ1-2; D remains ambiguous. The CDR3 length is 13 residues. The germline gives CDR1 SNHLY, CDR2 FYNNEI. The V end was cut by 4 bases, the J end by 6 bases, with 12 bases between. This CDR3 reads CASSGEIEHGYTF. As DNA, the CDR3 is TGTGCCAGCAGTGGAGAGATAGAACATGGCTACACCTTC.

This chain links TRBV4-1 with TRBJ2-5; D assignment may be TRBD1 or TRBD2 (5 bases each). Trimming stripped 0 bases from V and 5 bases from J, with 16 bases between. The CDR3 length is 16 residues. CDR1 MGHRA and CDR2 YSYEKL come from the germline V gene. Here the CDR3 reads CASSQDPGARRETQYF. In DNA, the CDR3 is TGCGCCAGCAGCCAAGATCCCGGGGCCCGACGTGAGACCCAGTACTTC.

The J gene is TRBJ2-1, the V gene TRBV6-1; the D call may be TRBD1 or TRBD2 (5 bases each). The CDR3 totals 13 residues. CDR1 and CDR2 (germline): MNHNS, SASEGT. Deletions cut 8 bases from V and 7 bases from J, with 15 bases between. The CDR3 DNA follows: TGTGCCAGCCTACGGGGACGATATAATGAGCAGTTCTTC. Protein product: CASLRGRYNEQFF.

The V call is TRBV6-6, the J call TRBJ2-1; 7 positions match TRBD1. There are 13 residues in the CDR3. Looked up from germline, CDR1 is MNHNY and CDR2 is SVGAGI (reference sequence). The V gene end was trimmed by 6 bases and the J gene end by 15 bases; junction bases not matched to a gene: 14. The DNA of the CDR3 is TGTGCCAGCAGGTACCGGGACAGCATAGATCGGTTCTTC. It specifies CASRYRDSIDRFF.

This clone was seen a single time. This chain connects TRBV18 to TRBJ1-1; D may be TRBD1 (5 bases). The CDR3 is 13 amino acids. V lost 6 bases, J lost 1 base, and 9 bases lay in between. Germline CDR1 is KGHSH and CDR2 is LQKENI. The CDR3 DNA reads as TGTGCCAGCTCGCTCGGACAGAACACTGAAGCTTTCTTT. This translates into CASSLGQNTEAFF.

The genes are TRBV10-3 and TRBJ2-7; TRBD1 agrees at 8 bases. CDR1 is ENHRY and CDR2 is SYGVKD in the germline V gene. The CDR3 extends over 14 amino acids. V was clipped by 6 bases and J by 5 bases; unmatched bases: 9. CDR3 coding DNA: TGTGCCATCAGCACAACAGGGGGTTCCCACGAGCAGTACTTC. Translation: CAISTTGGSHEQYF.

The genes are TRBV7-3 and TRBJ2-3; the D is unclear. The CDR3 length is 13 residues. Trimming took 4 bases from V and 1 from J, leaving 6 bases between them. CDR1 is SGHTA and CDR2 is FQGTGA in the germline V gene. The CDR3 sequence: CASSSRGTDTQYF. The CDR3 coding sequence is TGTGCCAGCAGCTCCAGAGGCACAGATACGCAGTATTTT.

The V call is TRBV7-6, the J call TRBJ1-4; TRBD1 agrees at 8 bases. CDR1 and CDR2 from the germline V gene are SGHVS and FNYEAQ. CDR3 length: 14 amino acids. V shed 5 bases and J 8 bases; nucleotides not matched to a gene: 7. Here the CDR3 reads CASSPGQGAEKLFF. The CDR3 nucleotides read TGTGCCAGCAGCCCCGGTCAGGGGGCGGAAAAACTGTTTTTT.

This clone appeared a single time. The chain couples TRBV10-2 to TRBJ2-3, with D perhaps TRBD2 (6 bases). Per the germline V gene, CDR1 is WSHSY and CDR2 is SAAADI. This CDR3 has 15 amino acids. V dropped 3 bases and J dropped 1 base, with 11 bases sitting between them. The CDR3 nucleotides read TGCGCCAGCAGTGATGTAAGCGGGCGCACAGATACGCAGTATTTT. Translation gives CASSDVSGRTDTQYF.

The chain is built from TRBV9 and TRBJ2-2; no clear D. CDR1 is SGDLS and CDR2 is YYNGEE in the germline V gene. V lost 3 bases and J 4 bases, leaving 7 bases between the germline ends. The CDR3 sequence is 13 residues long. The DNA of the CDR3 is TGTGCCAGCAGCGGTGTTCTCACCGGGGAGCTGTTTTTT. Protein product: CASSGVLTGELFF. The whole variable domain, remainder taken from reference TRBV9 and TRBJ2-2, is DSGVTQTPKHLITATGQRVTLRCSPRSGDLSVYWYQQSLDQGLQFLIQYYNGEERAKGNILERFSAQQFPDLHSELNLSSLELGDSALYFCASSGVLTGELFFGEGSRLTVL.

The chain combines TRBV7-2 with TRBJ1-1; maybe TRBD1 (5 bases). V was shortened by 6 bases and J by 1 base, with 15 bases between the two germline ends. The germline V gene has CDR1 SGHTA and CDR2 FQGNSA. The CDR3 consists of 15 residues. This CDR3 is CASRSNAGQNTEAFF. DNA for the CDR3: TGTGCCAGCAGGTCGAATGCGGGGCAGAACACTGAAGCTTTCTTT. The whole variable domain, remainder taken from reference TRBV7-2 and TRBJ1-1, is GAGVSQSPSNKVTEKGKDVELRCDPISGHTALYWYRQSLGQGLEFLIYFQGNSAPDKSGLPSDRFSAERTGGSVSTLTIQRTQQEDSAVYLCASRSNAGQNTEAFFGQGTRLTVV.

This sequence joins TRBV7-3 and TRBJ2-3; D not resolved. Germline CDR1 SGHTA, CDR2 FQGTGA. The CDR3 covers 16 residues. V lost 3 bases, J lost 5 bases, and 18 bases lay in between. As DNA, the CDR3 is TGTGCCAGCAGCTTGGATGCCGGTACAGCAAAAGATACGCAGTATTTT. It specifies CASSLDAGTAKDTQYF.

A note on this clone: An end of the junction differs from the germline gene, which may be a read error. The genes are TRBV7-2 and TRBJ2-7; no clear D gene. Germline CDR1 SGHTA, CDR2 FQGNSA. The CDR3 is made up of 15 amino acids. In nucleotides, the CDR3 is TGTGCCAGCAGCTCCCTGCGGAGAAAGTCCTCCGAGCAGTACTTC. Amino acids: CASSSLRRKSSEQYF.

This clone was seen a handful of times. The rearrangement joins TRBV19 to TRBJ2-1, with 7 bases matching TRBD2. CDR1 is LNHDA and CDR2 is SQIVND in the germline V gene (reference sequence). This CDR3 is 14 amino acids long. V gave up 3 bases and J gave up 6 bases; unmatched junction bases: 5. The CDR3 DNA sequence: TGTGCCAGTAGTATTCTTCGCGGGAGCAATGAGCAGTTCTTC. Translated: CASSILRGSNEQFF.

This sequence joins TRBV5-1 and TRBJ2-7; 8 bases line up with TRBD2. The CDR3 runs 13 residues. Trimming cost V 6 bases and J 4 bases; bases outside gene matches: 6. In germline, CDR1 is SGHRS, CDR2 YFSETQ. CDR3 sequence (DNA): TGCGCCAGCACCCTCCGGGAGGGTTACGAGCAGTACTTC. Amino acid sequence: CASTLREGYEQYF.